The T cell receptor beta chain under discussion was sequenced for a study of OX40 agonist ivuxolimab in advanced cancers. With respect to the entire study: The costimulatory receptor OX40 (CD134) was targeted by ivuxolimab, a fully human IgG2 agonistic monoclonal antibody. Intravenous ivuxolimab was administered to patients every 2 weeks at six dose levels: 0.01, 0.1, 0.3, 1.5, 3 and 10 mg/kg. Among the roughly 54 dose-escalation patients, about 20 had hepatocellular carcinoma, around 15 melanoma, 9 renal cell carcinoma and 9 head and neck cancer. A male proportion of roughly 80% and a mean age of around 60 years, ranging from about 23 to 90, were recorded for the dose-escalation cohort. Prior anti-PD-1, anti-PD-L1 or anti-CTLA-4 therapy was permitted, and about two fifths of dose-escalation patients had received checkpoint inhibitors. Partial responses occurred in three dose-escalation patients, of whom one had hepatocellular carcinoma and two had cutaneous melanoma. Peripheral TCRbeta sequencing was intended to test whether TCR sequence diversity was altered and clonal T-cell expansion was caused by ivuxolimab. The paper covers the monotherapy dose-escalation part of the phase I ivuxolimab trial, which included N = 52 patients. The study at large found these results: Antigen specificity was not determined for the clonally expanded peripheral T cells. Low levels of normalized T-cell clonal expansion were also shown by some nonresponding patients. In the 0.1-3.0 mg/kg groups, partial responders were among the patients with the lowest normalized peripheral clonal expansion, particularly in CD8+ T cells. After ivuxolimab, more expanded clones were found on average in CD8+ T cells than in CD4+ T cells. At doses of 0.1 to 3.0 mg/kg, clonal expansion of both CD4+ and CD8+ T cells in blood was seen between baseline and week 6.

Patients with a history of autoimmune disease or receiving systemic immunosuppression were excluded from the trial. Peripheral blood for TCR sequencing was drawn from every dose cohort at baseline, at cycle 4 day 1 and at cycle 7 day 1. The samples were taken from a phase I, first-in-human, multicenter, open-label dose-escalation trial of ivuxolimab. The trial enrolled adults with locally advanced or metastatic head and neck squamous cell, hepatocellular, melanoma or renal cell carcinoma. Before TCR sequencing, CD4+ T cells and CD8+ T cells from peripheral blood were sorted into separate populations. Genomic DNA was isolated from the sorted cells so that the TCRbeta CDR3 region could be sequenced. TCRbeta CDR3 regions were sequenced using the immunoSEQ Assay. The source is immuneACCESS, and TCRdb retained only in-frame sequences with V and J called. Part of the clones is not carried over; for the studies checked, unresolved V genes explain less than half of this, and the remainder is unexplained. Across this sample there are some 98,000 clones, with 90% to 95% seen only once. The ten largest account for around 0.28% of the sample.

Trimming at the junction amounts to 5 bases on V and 0 bases on J, and the germline ends lie 8 bases apart. The CDR3 measures 14 amino acids from cysteine to phenylalanine. Only the CDR3 DNA stays, 42 bases, in frame from base 1. The germline V gene sets CDR1 to SGHTA and CDR2 to FQGNSA. For this clone: Its antigen target is currently unknown. No base-level quality is on record; no much larger clone is a single base apart.

The rearrangement joined TRBV7-2 to TRBJ2-1, with no D gene named confidently. The TCR comes from an adult with an advanced solid tumor such as melanoma, head and neck, liver or kidney cancer. The sample was CD4+ or CD8+ T cells sorted from blood, taken in a trial of the OX40 agonist ivuxolimab. The DNA is TGTGCCAGCAGCCGCGGATTCTCCTACAATGAGCAGTTCTTC. Protein translation: CASSRGFSYNEQFF.